Below, one T cell receptor beta chain is given with its context. The antigen remains undetermined. MiXCR, run by TCRdb on the reads, gives a single entry per CDR3 protein. The sample holds about 310,000 distinct CDR3 sequences, just under 25% seen once. Trimming pared 5 bases from V and 3 bases from J, leaving 17 bases between. CDR1 SEHNR and CDR2 FQNEAQ come from the germline V gene (reference sequence). This CDR3 contains 16 residues. The record originates from a study of T cell repertoires in cytomegalovirus infection. Whole-study context: The authors used CMV epitopes that were HLA-C-restricted (recently identified) and HLA-B-restricted (well studied). Carrying CMV and the relevant HLA type showed in public TCR beta signatures.

Study observations and caveats: The response measured ex vivo was dominated by TCR beta clonotypes (HLA-C-restricted and CMV-specific).

The J gene is TRBJ1-5, the V gene TRBV7-9; D unresolved. This clonotype was obtained from a human donor in good health (CMV status not recorded). Some clones in this sample may be carry-over from other donors' samples. The material was cultured PBMCs, obtained from culture after CMV antigen stimulation. The CDR3 DNA sequence: TGTGCCAGCAGCGCTAGGACTAGTCGGGACAATCAGCCCCAGCATTTT. This codes for CASSARTSRDNQPQHF.